These T cell receptor beta chains were read from a single sample in a study of identical twins. Each CDR3 protein is one row after TCRdb ran MiXCR on the 5' RACE reads. The sample includes around 510,000 distinct CDR3 sequences, 14% of them seen just once. These same data were also listed under a study on yellow fever vaccine responses in identical twins.

The source material was CD4+ T cells sorted from blood. These receptors all come from a woman aged 18-29 years in good health. Each CDR3 is given with its conserved first and last residue. Each record gives: CDR3 DNA, CDR3 protein, V gene, clone size, D gene, J gene. The D gene is left open where the match is weak. Clone sizes are given selectively: once, few, many, or a class where the clone is expanded.

TGTGCCAGCAGCCACACCGACTACTACGAGCAGTACTTC	CASSHTDYYEQYF	TRBV28	few	-	TRBJ2-7
TGTGCTTCGCCTTCTAGGGCGTCCTACGAGCAGTACTTC	CASPSRASYEQYF	TRBV3-1	-	-	TRBJ2-7
TGTGCCAGCTCGCCCAGACAGGCGATCACAGATACGCAGTATTTT	CASSPRQAITDTQYF	TRBV18	few	-	TRBJ2-3
TGCGCCAGCAGGACAGGGGCCGCCTACGAGCAGTACTTC	CASRTGAAYEQYF	TRBV5-1	few	TRBD1	TRBJ2-7
TGCGCCAGCAGCCAAGATGGACCGGTTAATCAGCCCCAGCATTTT	CASSQDGPVNQPQHF	TRBV4-3	few	-	TRBJ1-5
TGTGCCAGCAGCTTAGCGCTGGGGACGAACTATGGCTACACCTTC	CASSLALGTNYGYTF	TRBV7-9	-	-	TRBJ1-2
TGTGCCAGTAGCCCGACAGGGTCTGGGGCCAACGTCCTGACTTTC	CASSPTGSGANVLTF	TRBV5-1	many	TRBD1	TRBJ2-6
TGTGCCAGCAGTTTCGAGCGGGAGAACTACAATGAGCAGTTCTTC	CASSFERENYNEQFF	TRBV27	many	TRBD2	TRBJ2-1
TGTGCCAGCAGTCGCCGGGACTACTCCTACAATGAGCAGTTCTTC	CASSRRDYSYNEQFF	TRBV6-2/TRBV6-3	-	TRBD2	TRBJ2-1
TGTGCCAGCAGCTCCGACGGATCCTACAATGAGCAGTTCTTC	CASSSDGSYNEQFF	TRBV11-1	few	-	TRBJ2-1
TGCAGCGTTGAGACGCGGGTTGGGACTAGCGGGGGGGCCTACGAGCAGTACTTC	CSVETRVGTSGGAYEQYF	TRBV29-1	few	TRBD2	TRBJ2-7
TGTGCCAGCAGCCAAGATCGGGCCGCCCCCTACGAGCAGTACTTC	CASSQDRAAPYEQYF	TRBV3-1	few	-	TRBJ2-7
TGTGCCACCAGCAGAGATGGAGCGGAACCCTACAATGAGCAGTTCTTC	CATSRDGAEPYNEQFF	TRBV15	many	-	TRBJ2-1
TGTGCCAGCAGCTCCCGCGGTGCGGTCGACTACGAGCAGTACTTC	CASSSRGAVDYEQYF	TRBV11-2	many	-	TRBJ2-7
TGTGCCAGCAGCTACAAGCCGTCAGATACGCAGTATTTT	CASSYKPSDTQYF	TRBV5-6	-	-	TRBJ2-3
TGTGCCAGCAGAATGGGAAGCGGCGGCACCTTC	CASRMGSGGTF	TRBV2	many	-	TRBJ1-2
TGTGCCACCAGTGACCCCATTGGGCCCCAGCATTTT	CATSDPIGPQHF	TRBV24-1	few	-	TRBJ1-5
TGCGCCAGCAGCTTGGGGACAAGTATGGCCACCGGGGAGCTGTTTTTT	CASSLGTSMATGELFF	TRBV5-1	-	-	TRBJ2-2
TGTGCCAGCAGCGGCCGCCAGGGATTCTATGGCTACACCTTC	CASSGRQGFYGYTF	TRBV9	-	-	TRBJ1-2
TGTGCCAGCAGCCCGGCCCTAGCGTTCGATCTCACAGATACGCAGTATTTT	CASSPALAFDLTDTQYF	TRBV4-2	-	-	TRBJ2-3
TGTGCCAGCAGCTTCCACCCCGGACTAGCGGGAGGGCCCCTCGTCGGCCAGTTCTTC	CASSFHPGLAGGPLVGQFF	TRBV11-1	-	TRBD2	TRBJ2-1
TGCAGCGTTGTAAGCGACAGAAATCAGCCCCAGCATTTT	CSVVSDRNQPQHF	TRBV29-1	many	-	TRBJ1-5
TGTGCCAGCAGTTTGGGTGAAGGGGTGTTTGTTGAAAAACTGTTTTTT	CASSLGEGVFVEKLFF	TRBV12-3/TRBV12-4	few	-	TRBJ1-4
TGCAGTGCTAAACTAGCGGGAGTCTACGAGCAGTACTTC	CSAKLAGVYEQYF	TRBV20-1	-	TRBD2	TRBJ2-7
TGTGCCAGTAAACAGGGAAGCTCCTACAATGAGCAGTTCTTC	CASKQGSSYNEQFF	TRBV6-1	-	-	TRBJ2-1
TGCAGTGCTAGTCCACTAGCGGTTAGCACAGATACGCAGTATTTT	CSASPLAVSTDTQYF	TRBV20-1	many	TRBD2	TRBJ2-3
TGCGCCAGCAGGGGACAGTTCTCCTACAATGAGCAGTTCTTC	CASRGQFSYNEQFF	TRBV4-3	few	TRBD1	TRBJ2-1
TGTGCCAGCAGTACACAGGGGTCTCGTTATGGCTACACCTTC	CASSTQGSRYGYTF	TRBV7-6	many	TRBD1	TRBJ1-2
TGTGCCAGCAGTGAGAACGGACAGGGGTCCTACGAGCAGTACTTC	CASSENGQGSYEQYF	TRBV28	few	TRBD1	TRBJ2-7
TGCGCCAGCAGTTTTGGACAGCATAATGAAAAACTGTTTTTT	CASSFGQHNEKLFF	TRBV5-1	-	-	TRBJ1-4
TGTGCCAGCAGTTCCCGGGGGCACGGCGCAGATACGCAGTATTTT	CASSSRGHGADTQYF	TRBV6-2/TRBV6-3	-	-	TRBJ2-3
TGCGCCAGCAGCTTGAGCCTCACTGAGCAGTTCTTC	CASSLSLTEQFF	TRBV5-1	-	-	TRBJ2-1
TGCGCCAGCAGCTTAAGACGGAGTAATGAGCAGTTCTTC	CASSLRRSNEQFF	TRBV5-1	few	-	TRBJ2-1
TGTGCCACCAGCAGAGATAAGCGTCGGTCAGATCAAGAGACCCAGTACTTC	CATSRDKRRSDQETQYF	TRBV15	-	-	TRBJ2-5
TGCGCCAGCAGCTTGGGGGCAGGGGTTACAGATACGCAGTATTTT	CASSLGAGVTDTQYF	TRBV5-1	few	-	TRBJ2-3
TGTGCCAGCAGTTCCGACAGGGGGTATGGAAATTCACCCCTCCACTTT	CASSSDRGYGNSPLHF	TRBV27	-	TRBD1	TRBJ1-6
TGTGCCAGCACCCCTACCCCTTCAGATACGCAGTATTTT	CASTPTPSDTQYF	TRBV9	few	-	TRBJ2-3
TGTGCCACCTACGCCCTCTACGAGCAGTACTTC	CATYALYEQYF	TRBV6-4	few	-	TRBJ2-7
TGTGCCAGCAGCTTAGCACAGGGTGATAATTCACCCCTCCACTTT	CASSLAQGDNSPLHF	TRBV7-9	few	-	TRBJ1-6
TGTGCCAGCAGTTTACGCTCGGGGGCGCGGAACGAGCAGTACTTC	CASSLRSGARNEQYF	TRBV28	few	-	TRBJ2-7
TGTGCCAGCAGCTTGCGACTAGCGGGGTTTGGCGAGCAGTACTTC	CASSLRLAGFGEQYF	TRBV14	few	TRBD2	TRBJ2-7